This T cell receptor (beta chain) was sequenced in a study of tumor-infiltrating lymphocytes in oesophageal squamous cell carcinoma. CDR3 length: 11 residues. V gave up 8 bases and J gave up 3 bases, with 7 bases separating them. TCRdb independently ran MiXCR on the PCR reads; one entry per CDR3 protein. In the table there are approximately 9,400 distinct CDR3 sequences, 50% to 75% of which are singletons. The receptor comes from a female donor with esophageal squamous cell carcinoma. The sample taken for sequencing was esophageal tumor tissue. The gene calls are TRBV12-3 or TRBV12-4 and TRBJ1-1; no clear D. CDR3 protein: CASGWDTEAFF. The CDR3 DNA reads TGTGCCAGCGGGTGGGACACTGAAGCTTTCTTT.